A selection of T cell receptor beta chains follows, all from one sample in a study of blood T cells in healthy people across ages. TCRdb processed the 5' RACE reads anew with MiXCR; each CDR3 protein has one entry. This table has some 1.6 million distinct CDR3 sequences, 30% to 35% appearing once. Sequencing was performed on blood. These receptors were obtained from a woman in her twenties or thirties in good health. CDR3s include the opening cysteine and the closing phenylalanine or tryptophan. A D gene is named only where the DNA matches it firmly. Expanded clones are given a class, and other clones once, few, many or no size at all.

D	V	J	size	DNA	CDR3
NA	TRBV7-9	TRBJ2-1	NA	TGTGCCAGCAGCCGGGGCGGGGACACCTCCTACAATGAGCAGTTCTTC	CASSRGGDTSYNEQFF
NA	TRBV6-4	TRBJ1-1	NA	TGTGCCAGCCGGGACGGAAACATGAACACTGAAGCTTTCTTT	CASRDGNMNTEAFF
NA	TRBV28	TRBJ1-2	NA	TGTGCCAGTGTCAGGGATGGGGACTATGGCTACACCTTC	CASVRDGDYGYTF
NA	TRBV7-7	TRBJ2-3	NA	TGTGCTAGCAGCCCCTCGGGGCTTTACACAGATACGCAGTATTTT	CASSPSGLYTDTQYF
NA	TRBV20-1	TRBJ1-2	few	TGCGAAACAAGGGACCCGACCCAAAACTATGGCTACACCTTC	CETRDPTQNYGYTF
NA	TRBV7-6	TRBJ2-1	NA	TGTGCCAGCAGCTTAGCGCGCGGCAGGGGCCCCTTTATGGGTGAGCAGTTCTTC	CASSLARGRGPFMGEQFF
TRBD2	TRBV4-1	TRBJ2-1	NA	TGCGCCAGCAGCCAAGATGGAGCGGGAGCCTACAATGAGCAGTTCTTC	CASSQDGAGAYNEQFF
NA	TRBV2	TRBJ2-7	NA	TGTGCCAGCAGTAAAGGGGGGACACTATCCTACGAGCAGTACTTC	CASSKGGTLSYEQYF
TRBD1	TRBV6-5	TRBJ2-1	NA	TGTGCCAGCAGTCATCTCCGGGACAGGGTGGATGAGCAGTTCTTC	CASSHLRDRVDEQFF
NA	TRBV2	TRBJ2-7	many	TGTGCCAGCAGTGTGAAAGCCTACGAGCAGTACTTC	CASSVKAYEQYF
NA	TRBV4-1	TRBJ1-1	NA	TGCGCCAGCAGCCAAGTGGGGGGGCCGGGACAAGAAATGAACACTGAAGCTTTCTTT	CASSQVGGPGQEMNTEAFF
NA	TRBV4-1	TRBJ2-2	NA	TGCGCCAGCAGCCAGCACTTAGAGAACGGGGAGCTGTTTTTT	CASSQHLENGELFF
NA	TRBV29-1	TRBJ2-3	many	TGCAGCGTTGAATCCAGGCACGCAGATACGCAGTATTTT	CSVESRHADTQYF
NA	TRBV30	TRBJ2-7	few	TGTGCCTGGAGTGAAACGGACAGCCCCTACGAGCAGTACTTC	CAWSETDSPYEQYF
NA	TRBV20-1	TRBJ2-7	NA	TGCAGTGCCCCCCCCTTGGGGACTGTAGAGCAGTACTTC	CSAPPLGTVEQYF
TRBD1	TRBV4-1	TRBJ2-1	many	TGCGCCAGCAGCCTATCACAGGGGCTGAGCTCCTACAATGAGCAGTTCTTC	CASSLSQGLSSYNEQFF
TRBD2	TRBV20-1	TRBJ2-7	NA	TGCAGTGCTGGACCGGGACTAGCGGGCTACAATGAGCAGTACTTC	CSAGPGLAGYNEQYF
TRBD1	TRBV2	TRBJ2-5	NA	TGTGCCAGCAGTGGTCGACAGGGCATCCAAGAGACCCAGTACTTC	CASSGRQGIQETQYF
TRBD2	TRBV7-3	TRBJ2-7	NA	TGTGCCAGCAGCCCTCTAGCGGGAGGCCGTGGTTTTTACGAGCAGTACTTC	CASSPLAGGRGFYEQYF
TRBD1	TRBV12-3/TRBV12-4	TRBJ1-4	NA	TGTGCCAGCAGTCCCCTTAAGTTTCACCCGGGACAGGATAGTGCAACTAATGAAAAACTGTTTTTT	CASSPLKFHPGQDSATNEKLFF
TRBD2	TRBV2	TRBJ2-3	once	TGTGCCAGCAGTGAACTAGCGGGGACCAGCACAGATACGCAGTATTTT	CASSELAGTSTDTQYF
TRBD2	TRBV7-3	TRBJ2-5	NA	TGTGCCAGCAGCTTGACTACAGCGGGAGGATGGGAGACCCAGTACTTC	CASSLTTAGGWETQYF
TRBD2	TRBV2	TRBJ2-3	few	TGTGCCAGCAGAAGGGGGACTAGCGGCGATACGCAGTATTTT	CASRRGTSGDTQYF
TRBD2	TRBV15	TRBJ2-1	NA	TGTGCCACCAGTCCCCCGGGGGAGGGCTCCGGCAATGAGCAGTTCTTC	CATSPPGEGSGNEQFF
NA	TRBV29-1	TRBJ1-2	few	TGCAGCGTTGCGGGTTCCGGGAAAGGCTACACCTTC	CSVAGSGKGYTF
NA	TRBV20-1	TRBJ2-1	NA	TGCAGTCCTGGGGGGGGCCACAATGAGCAGTTCTTC	CSPGGGHNEQFF
NA	TRBV12-3/TRBV12-4	TRBJ2-7	NA	TGTGCCGGCAGTTTAGCTAGTAGCTACGAGCAGTACTTC	CAGSLASSYEQYF
TRBD2	TRBV27	TRBJ2-1	NA	TGTGCCAGCAGGACTAGCGGGGATTACAATGGGCAGTTCTTC	CASRTSGDYNGQFF
NA	TRBV11-2	TRBJ2-5	NA	TGTGCCAGCAGCTCCTCGGGCCCAGGAGGAGAGACCCAGTACTTC	CASSSSGPGGETQYF
NA	TRBV20-1	TRBJ1-6	many	TGCAGTGCTAGAGGGGGGGGGGCGGTCGATAATTCACCCCTCCACTTT	CSARGGGAVDNSPLHF
NA	TRBV25-1	TRBJ2-3	NA	TGTGCCAGCAGTGAAGTCTACGGCAGCACAGATACGCAGTATTTT	CASSEVYGSTDTQYF
NA	TRBV4-2	TRBJ1-1	NA	TGTGCCAGCAGCCAAGATCGCGTCCTCGTCGGCACTGAAGCTTTCTTT	CASSQDRVLVGTEAFF
TRBD2	TRBV5-1	TRBJ2-7	NA	TGCGCCAGCAGCTGGACGGGTAGCGGGACTGCCTACGAGCAGTACTTC	CASSWTGSGTAYEQYF
TRBD2	TRBV12-3/TRBV12-4	TRBJ2-5	once	TGTGCCAGCAGTTCTGGGAGTAGCGGGGGCTGGGAGACCCAGTACTTC	CASSSGSSGGWETQYF
NA	TRBV28	TRBJ2-7	many	TGTGCCAGCAGTTTATACCAATACGAGCAGTACTTC	CASSLYQYEQYF
NA	TRBV20-1	TRBJ2-1	few	TGCAGTGCTTCCCCCCTCCTCCTAGCGCCTTCCTACAATGAGCAGTTCTTC	CSASPLLLAPSYNEQFF
NA	TRBV20-1	TRBJ2-5	NA	TGCAGTGCCCCACAGGGCGGGGCCGGCAAAGAGACCCAGTACTTC	CSAPQGGAGKETQYF
NA	TRBV11-2	TRBJ2-7	few	TGTGCCAGCAGCTCCGGTGGAGCACCCGAGCAGTACTTC	CASSSGGAPEQYF
NA	TRBV12-3/TRBV12-4	TRBJ2-3	NA	TGTGCCAGCAGTTTAATTGATTTGAGGACAGTCATTCGAGATGCGCAGTATTTT	CASSLIDLRTVIRDAQYF
TRBD2	TRBV2	TRBJ2-3	NA	TGTGCCAGCAGGAAAGAAGCGGGGATAGTCACAGATACGCAGTATTTT	CASRKEAGIVTDTQYF
NA	TRBV20-1	TRBJ2-1	few	TGCAGTGCTAGAGAACTAGAAGAGGGTGAGCAGTTCTTC	CSARELEEGEQFF
TRBD2	TRBV20-1	TRBJ2-7	few	TGCAGTGCTAGTAGCGGGGATCTCGGCGAGTCCTACGAGCAGTACTTC	CSASSGDLGESYEQYF
NA	TRBV27	TRBJ2-1	few	TGTGCCAGCAGCTCCTTTGGGAGCTCCTACAATGAGCAGTTCTTC	CASSSFGSSYNEQFF